This paragraph reports one T cell receptor (beta chain). This record belongs to a study of shared clonotypes between healthy human individuals. Assay used: immunoSEQ multiplex PCR; TCRdb lists only in-frame clones, some missing. The sample has roughly 500,000 clones, 90% to 97% seen once; the top ten hold approximately 0.06%. Trimming took 4 bases from V and 4 from J, leaving 9 bases between them. Germline CDR1 and CDR2: LNHDA and SQIVND (reference sequence). The CDR3 length is 13 residues. The clonotype originates from a woman aged 25 to 39 in good health. The genes are TRBV19 and TRBJ2-3; unclear D gene. The sample consisted of naive CD4+ T cells sorted from blood. Sample subset: CD45RA+ positively selected. The CDR3 DNA reads as TGTGCCAGTAGTAAACAATCTGCAGATACGCAGTATTTT. Protein product: CASSKQSADTQYF.